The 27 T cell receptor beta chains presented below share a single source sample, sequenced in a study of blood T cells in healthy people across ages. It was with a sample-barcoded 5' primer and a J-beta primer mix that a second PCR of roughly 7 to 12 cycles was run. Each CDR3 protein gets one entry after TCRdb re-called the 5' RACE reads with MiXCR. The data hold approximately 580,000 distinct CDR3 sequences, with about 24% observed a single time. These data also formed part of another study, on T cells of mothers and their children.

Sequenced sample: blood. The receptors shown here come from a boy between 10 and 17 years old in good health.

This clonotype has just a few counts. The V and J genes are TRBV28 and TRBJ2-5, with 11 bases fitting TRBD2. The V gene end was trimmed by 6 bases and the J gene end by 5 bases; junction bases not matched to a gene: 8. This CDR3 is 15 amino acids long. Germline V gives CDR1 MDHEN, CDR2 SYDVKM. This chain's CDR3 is CASRGLAESEETQYF. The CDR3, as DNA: TGTGCCAGCAGGGGACTAGCGGAGTCGGAGGAGACCCAGTACTTC.

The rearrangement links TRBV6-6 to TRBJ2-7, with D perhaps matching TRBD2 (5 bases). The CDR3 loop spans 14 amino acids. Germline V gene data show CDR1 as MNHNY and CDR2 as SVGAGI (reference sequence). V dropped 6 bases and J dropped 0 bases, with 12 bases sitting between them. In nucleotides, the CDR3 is TGTGCCAGCAGGTCGAGCGGTTCCTCCTACGAGCAGTACTTC. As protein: CASRSSGSSYEQYF.

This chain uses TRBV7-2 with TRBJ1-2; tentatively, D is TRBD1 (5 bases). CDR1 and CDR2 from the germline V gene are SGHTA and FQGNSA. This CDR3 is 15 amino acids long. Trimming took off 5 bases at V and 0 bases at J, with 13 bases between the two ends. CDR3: CASSPQQDSNYGYTF. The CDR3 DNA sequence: TGTGCCAGCAGCCCCCAACAGGATTCTAACTATGGCTACACCTTC.

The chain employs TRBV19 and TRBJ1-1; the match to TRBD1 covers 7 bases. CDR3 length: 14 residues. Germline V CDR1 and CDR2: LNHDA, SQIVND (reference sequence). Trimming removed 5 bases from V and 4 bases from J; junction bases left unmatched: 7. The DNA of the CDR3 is TGTGCCAGTAGTGGCAGGGGGAGCCCCACTGAAGCTTTCTTT. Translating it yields CASSGRGSPTEAFF.

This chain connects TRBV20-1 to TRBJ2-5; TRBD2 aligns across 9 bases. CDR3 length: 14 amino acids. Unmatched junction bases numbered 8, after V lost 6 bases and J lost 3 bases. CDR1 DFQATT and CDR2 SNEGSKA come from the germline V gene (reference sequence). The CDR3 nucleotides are TGCAGTGCCATTAGCGGGAGTGCGAAAGAGACCCAGTACTTC. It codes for CSAISGSAKETQYF.

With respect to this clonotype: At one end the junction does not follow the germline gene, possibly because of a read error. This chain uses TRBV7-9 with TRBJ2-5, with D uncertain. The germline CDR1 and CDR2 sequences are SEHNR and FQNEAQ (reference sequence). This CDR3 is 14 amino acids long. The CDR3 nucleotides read TGTGCCGGCAGCTTTTCCGCCCACCAAGAGACCCAGTACTTC. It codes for CAGSFSAHQETQYF.

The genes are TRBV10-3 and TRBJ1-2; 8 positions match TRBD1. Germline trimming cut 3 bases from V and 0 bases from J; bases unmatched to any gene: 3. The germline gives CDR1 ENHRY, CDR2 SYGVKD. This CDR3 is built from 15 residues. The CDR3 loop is CAISDRGRTNYGYTF. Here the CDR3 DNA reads TGTGCCATCAGTGACAGGGGGCGAACTAACTATGGCTACACCTTC.

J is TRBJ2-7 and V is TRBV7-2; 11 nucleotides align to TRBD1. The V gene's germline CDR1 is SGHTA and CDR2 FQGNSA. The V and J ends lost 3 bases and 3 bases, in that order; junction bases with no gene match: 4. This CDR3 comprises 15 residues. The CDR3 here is CASSFSGTGGYEQYF. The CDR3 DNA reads TGTGCCAGCAGCTTTTCCGGGACAGGGGGCTACGAGCAGTACTTC. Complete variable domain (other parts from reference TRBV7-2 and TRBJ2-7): GAGVSQSPSNKVTEKGKDVELRCDPISGHTALYWYRQSLGQGLEFLIYFQGNSAPDKSGLPSDRFSAERTGGSVSTLTIQRTQQEDSAVYLCASSFSGTGGYEQYFGPGTRLTVT.

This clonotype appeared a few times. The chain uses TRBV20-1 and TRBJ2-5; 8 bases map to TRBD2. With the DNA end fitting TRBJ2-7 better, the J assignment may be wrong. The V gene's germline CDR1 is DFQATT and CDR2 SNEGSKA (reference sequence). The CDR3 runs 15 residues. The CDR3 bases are TGCAGTTCCAGTTTCAGCGGGGGATTCGCCTACGAGCAGTACTTC. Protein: CSSSFSGGFAYEQYF.

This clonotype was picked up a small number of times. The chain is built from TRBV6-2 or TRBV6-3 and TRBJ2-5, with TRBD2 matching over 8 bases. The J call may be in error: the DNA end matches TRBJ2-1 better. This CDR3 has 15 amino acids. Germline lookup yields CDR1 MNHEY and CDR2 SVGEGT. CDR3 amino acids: CASRERGGPYNEQFF. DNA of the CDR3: TGTGCCAGCAGAGAACGGGGGGGCCCCTACAATGAGCAGTTCTTC.

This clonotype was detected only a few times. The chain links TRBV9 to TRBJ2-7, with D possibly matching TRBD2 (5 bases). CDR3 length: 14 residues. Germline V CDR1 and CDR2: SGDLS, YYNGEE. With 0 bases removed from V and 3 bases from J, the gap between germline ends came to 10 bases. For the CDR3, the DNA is TGTGCCAGCAGCGTAGGAGGGAGCGTCTACGAGCAGTACTTC. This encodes CASSVGGSVYEQYF.

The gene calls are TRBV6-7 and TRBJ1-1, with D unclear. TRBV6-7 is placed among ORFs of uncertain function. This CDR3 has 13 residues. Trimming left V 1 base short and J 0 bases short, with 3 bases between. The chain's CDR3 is CASSYWLNTEAFF. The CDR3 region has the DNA TGTGCCAGCAGTTACTGGCTGAACACTGAAGCTTTCTTT.

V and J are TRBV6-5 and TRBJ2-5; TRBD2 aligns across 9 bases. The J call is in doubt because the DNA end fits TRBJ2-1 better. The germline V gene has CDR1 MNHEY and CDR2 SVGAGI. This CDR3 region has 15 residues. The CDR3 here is CASSWREGLYNEQFF. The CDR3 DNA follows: TGTGCCAGCAGTTGGCGGGAGGGTCTCTACAATGAGCAGTTCTTC.

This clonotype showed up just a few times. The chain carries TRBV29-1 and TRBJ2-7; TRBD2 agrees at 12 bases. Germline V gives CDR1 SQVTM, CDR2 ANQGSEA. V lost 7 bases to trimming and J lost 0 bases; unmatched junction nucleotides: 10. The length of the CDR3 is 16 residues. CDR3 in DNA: TGCAGCGCCCAGACTAGCGGGAGCGTCCCCTCCTACGAGCAGTACTTC. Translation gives CSAQTSGSVPSYEQYF.

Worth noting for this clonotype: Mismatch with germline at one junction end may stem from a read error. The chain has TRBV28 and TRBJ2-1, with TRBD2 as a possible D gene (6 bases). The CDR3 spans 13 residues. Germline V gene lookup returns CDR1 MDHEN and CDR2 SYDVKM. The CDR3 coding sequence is TGTGCCAGCAGTTCGACCCTAAGCGGGTCGGGAGTCTTC. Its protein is CASSSTLSGSGVF. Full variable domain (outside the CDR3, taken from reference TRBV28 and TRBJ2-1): DVKVTQSSRYLVKRTGEKVFLECVQDMDHENMFWYRQDPGLGLRLIYFSYDVKMKEKGDIPEGYSVSREKKERFSLILESASTNQTSMYLCASSSTLSGSGVFGPGTRLTVL.

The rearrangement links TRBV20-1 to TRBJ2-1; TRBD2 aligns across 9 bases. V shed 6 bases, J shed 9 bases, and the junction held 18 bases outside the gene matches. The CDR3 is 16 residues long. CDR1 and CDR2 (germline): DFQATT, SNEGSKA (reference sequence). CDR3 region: CSAGPLAGLATGEQFF. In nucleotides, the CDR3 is TGCAGTGCCGGACCTCTAGCGGGATTGGCCACGGGTGAGCAGTTCTTC.

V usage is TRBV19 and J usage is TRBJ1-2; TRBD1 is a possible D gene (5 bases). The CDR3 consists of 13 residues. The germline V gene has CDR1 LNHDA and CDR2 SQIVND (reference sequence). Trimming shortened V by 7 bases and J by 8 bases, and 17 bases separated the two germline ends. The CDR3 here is CASTLGPGLGYTF. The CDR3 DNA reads TGTGCCAGTACCCTAGGCCCAGGGCTCGGCTACACCTTC.

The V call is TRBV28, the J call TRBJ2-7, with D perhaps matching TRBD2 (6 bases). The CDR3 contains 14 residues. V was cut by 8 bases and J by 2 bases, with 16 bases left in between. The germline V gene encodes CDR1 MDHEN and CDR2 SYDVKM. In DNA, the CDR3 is TGTGCCAGCGCGGGGCGGAATTCCCCCTACGAGCAGTACTTC. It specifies CASAGRNSPYEQYF.

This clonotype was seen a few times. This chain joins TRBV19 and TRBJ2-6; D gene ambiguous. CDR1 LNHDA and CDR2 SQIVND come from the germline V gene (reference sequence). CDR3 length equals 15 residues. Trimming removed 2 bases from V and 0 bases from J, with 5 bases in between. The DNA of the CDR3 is TGTGCCAGTAGTATAACCTACTCTGGGGCCAACGTCCTGACTTTC. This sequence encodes CASSITYSGANVLTF.

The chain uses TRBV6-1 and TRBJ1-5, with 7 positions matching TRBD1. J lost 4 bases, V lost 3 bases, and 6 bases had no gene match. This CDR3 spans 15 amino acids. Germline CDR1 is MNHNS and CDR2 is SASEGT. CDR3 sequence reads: CASSERQGRNQPQHF. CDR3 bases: TGTGCCAGCAGTGAGAGACAGGGTAGAAATCAGCCCCAGCATTTT.

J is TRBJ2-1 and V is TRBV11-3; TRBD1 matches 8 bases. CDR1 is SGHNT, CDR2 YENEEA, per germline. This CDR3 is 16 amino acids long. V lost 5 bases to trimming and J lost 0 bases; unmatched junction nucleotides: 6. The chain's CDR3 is CASSLSGTGSYNEQFF. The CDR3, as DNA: TGTGCCAGCAGCCTGTCCGGGACAGGCTCCTACAATGAGCAGTTCTTC.

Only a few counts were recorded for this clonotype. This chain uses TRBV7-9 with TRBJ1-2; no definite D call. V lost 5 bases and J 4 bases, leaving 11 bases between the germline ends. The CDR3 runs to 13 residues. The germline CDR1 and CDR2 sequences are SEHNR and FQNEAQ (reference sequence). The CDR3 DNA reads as TGTGCCAGCAGCCCGGACCTCGCCTATGGCTACACCTTC. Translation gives CASSPDLAYGYTF.

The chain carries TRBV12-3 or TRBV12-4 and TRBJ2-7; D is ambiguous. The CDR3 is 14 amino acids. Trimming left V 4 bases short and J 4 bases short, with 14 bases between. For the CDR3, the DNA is TGTGCCAGCAGTTCCCGGACGACCCGTTACGAGCAGTACTTC. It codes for CASSSRTTRYEQYF.

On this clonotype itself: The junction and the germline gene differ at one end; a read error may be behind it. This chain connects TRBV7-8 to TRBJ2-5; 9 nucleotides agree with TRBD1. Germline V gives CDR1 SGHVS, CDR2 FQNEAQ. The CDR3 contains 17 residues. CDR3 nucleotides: TGTGCCGGCAGCTGGATGGGACAGGGAGGATCTGGAAAGACCCAGTACTTC. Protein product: CAGSWMGQGGSGKTQYF. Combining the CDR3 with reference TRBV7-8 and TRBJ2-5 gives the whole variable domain GAGVSQSPRYKVAKRGQDVALRCDPISGHVSLFWYQQALGQGPEFLTYFQNEAQLDKSGLPSDRFFAERPEGSVSTLKIQRTQQEDSAVYLCAGSWMGQGGSGKTQYFGPGTRLLVL.

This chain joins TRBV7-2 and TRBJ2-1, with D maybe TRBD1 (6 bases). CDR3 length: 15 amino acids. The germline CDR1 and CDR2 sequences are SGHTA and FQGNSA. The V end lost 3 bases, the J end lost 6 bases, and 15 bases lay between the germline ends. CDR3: CASSFSWGRSNEQFF. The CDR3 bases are TGTGCCAGCAGCTTTAGCTGGGGGCGCAGCAATGAGCAGTTCTTC.

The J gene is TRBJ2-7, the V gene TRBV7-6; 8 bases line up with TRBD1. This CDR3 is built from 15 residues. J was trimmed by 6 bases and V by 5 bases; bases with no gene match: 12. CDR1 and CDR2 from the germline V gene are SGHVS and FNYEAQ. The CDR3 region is CASSGRATGESEQYF. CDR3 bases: TGTGCCAGCAGCGGCCGAGCGACAGGGGAAAGCGAGCAGTACTTC. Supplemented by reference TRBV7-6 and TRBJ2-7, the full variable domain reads GAGVSQSPRYKVTKRGQDVALRCDPISGHVSLYWYRQALGQGPEFLTYFNYEAQQDKSGLPNDRFSAERPEGSISTLTIQRTEQRDSAMYRCASSGRATGESEQYFGPGTRLTVT.

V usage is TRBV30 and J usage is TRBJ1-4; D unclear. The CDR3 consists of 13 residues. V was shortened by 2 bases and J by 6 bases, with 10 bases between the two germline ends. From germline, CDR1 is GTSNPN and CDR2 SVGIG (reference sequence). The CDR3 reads CAWSRLSDEKLFF. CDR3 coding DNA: TGTGCCTGGAGTAGACTTTCGGATGAAAAACTGTTTTTT.